This TCR beta chain stems from a study of shared clonotypes between healthy human individuals. There are 17 residues in the CDR3. Trimming pared 7 bases from V and 8 bases from J, leaving 29 bases between. Germline V lookup: CDR1 MDHEN, CDR2 SYDVKM. Each cell subset's genomic DNA was divided evenly among several immunoSEQ plates. The protocol was immunoSEQ multiplex PCR, while the TCRdb copy is restricted to in-frame clones and leaves out a portion. Of fewer than 700,000 clones in the sample, 70% to 80% were seen once. The donors were adults (healthy and HIV-negative) with no recent acute infections or vaccinations.

The sequenced sample consisted of PBMCs. The rearrangement joins TRBV28 to TRBJ1-2; perhaps TRBD1 as D (6 bases). The origin of this receptor is a woman aged 40 to 50 in good health. Some clones in this sample may be carry-over from other donors' samples. CDR3: CASIPPGGRGLIRGYTF. CDR3 bases: TGTGCCAGCATCCCCCCGGGGGGCAGGGGTTTAATTAGGGGCTACACCTTC.